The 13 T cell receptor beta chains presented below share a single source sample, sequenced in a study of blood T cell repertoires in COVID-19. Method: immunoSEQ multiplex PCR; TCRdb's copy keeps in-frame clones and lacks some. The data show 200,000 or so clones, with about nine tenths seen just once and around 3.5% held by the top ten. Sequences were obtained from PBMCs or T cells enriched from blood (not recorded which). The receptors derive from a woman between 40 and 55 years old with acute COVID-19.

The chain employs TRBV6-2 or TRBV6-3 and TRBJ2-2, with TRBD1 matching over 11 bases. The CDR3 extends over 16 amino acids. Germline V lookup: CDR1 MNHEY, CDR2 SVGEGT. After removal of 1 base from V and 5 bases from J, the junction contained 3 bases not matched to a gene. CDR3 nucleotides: TGTGCCAGCAGTTACTGGGGGACAGGGGGGACCGGGGAGCTGTTTTTT. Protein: CASSYWGTGGTGELFF.

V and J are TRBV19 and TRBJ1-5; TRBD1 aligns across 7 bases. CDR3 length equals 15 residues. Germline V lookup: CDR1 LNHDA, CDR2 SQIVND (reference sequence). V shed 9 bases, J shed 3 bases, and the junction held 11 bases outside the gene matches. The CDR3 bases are TGTGCCAGCATCGCGGACAGGATATCCAATCAGCCCCAGCATTTT. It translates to CASIADRISNQPQHF.

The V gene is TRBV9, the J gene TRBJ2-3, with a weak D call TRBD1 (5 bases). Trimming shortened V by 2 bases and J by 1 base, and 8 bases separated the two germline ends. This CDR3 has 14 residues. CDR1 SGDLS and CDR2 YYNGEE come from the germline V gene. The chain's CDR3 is CASSVVTGTDTQYF. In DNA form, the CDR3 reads TGTGCCAGCAGCGTTGTGACAGGCACAGATACGCAGTATTTT.

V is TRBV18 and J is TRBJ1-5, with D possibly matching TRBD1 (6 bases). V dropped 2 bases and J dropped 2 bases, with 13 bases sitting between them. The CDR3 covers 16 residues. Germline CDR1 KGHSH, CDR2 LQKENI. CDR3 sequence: CASSPGTGSGNQPQHF. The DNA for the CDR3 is TGTGCCAGCTCACCAGGAACAGGGAGTGGCAATCAGCCCCAGCATTTT.

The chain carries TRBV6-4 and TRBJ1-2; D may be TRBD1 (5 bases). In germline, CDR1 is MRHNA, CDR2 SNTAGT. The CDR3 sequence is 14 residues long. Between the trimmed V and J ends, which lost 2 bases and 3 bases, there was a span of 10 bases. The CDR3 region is CASSDPPRDYGYTF. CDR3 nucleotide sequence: TGTGCCAGCAGTGACCCCCCCAGGGACTATGGCTACACCTTC.

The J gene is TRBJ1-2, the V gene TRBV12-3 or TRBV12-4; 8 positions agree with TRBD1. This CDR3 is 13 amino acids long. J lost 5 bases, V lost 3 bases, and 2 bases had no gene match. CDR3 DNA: TGTGCCAGCAGTTTTCAGGGGGCTTATGGCTACACCTTC. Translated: CASSFQGAYGYTF.

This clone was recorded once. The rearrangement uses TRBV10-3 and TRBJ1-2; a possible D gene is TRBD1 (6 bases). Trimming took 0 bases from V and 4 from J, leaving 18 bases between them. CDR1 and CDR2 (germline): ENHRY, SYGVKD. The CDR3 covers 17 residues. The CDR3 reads CAISESMGLTGSYGYTF. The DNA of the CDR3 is TGTGCCATCAGTGAGTCGATGGGGTTGACAGGCAGCTATGGCTACACCTTC.

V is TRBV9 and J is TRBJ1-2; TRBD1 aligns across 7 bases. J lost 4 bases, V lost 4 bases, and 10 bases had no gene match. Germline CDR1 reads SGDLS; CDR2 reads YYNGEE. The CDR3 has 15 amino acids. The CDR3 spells CASSRRDSTTYGYTF. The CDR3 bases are TGTGCCAGCAGCCGTCGGGACAGCACAACCTATGGCTACACCTTC.

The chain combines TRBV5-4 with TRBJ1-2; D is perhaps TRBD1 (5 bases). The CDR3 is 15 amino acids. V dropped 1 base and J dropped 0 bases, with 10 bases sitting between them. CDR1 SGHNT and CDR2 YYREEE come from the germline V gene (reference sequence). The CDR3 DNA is TGTGCCAGCAGCTTGTCACAGGTTGCTAACTATGGCTACACCTTC. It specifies CASSLSQVANYGYTF.

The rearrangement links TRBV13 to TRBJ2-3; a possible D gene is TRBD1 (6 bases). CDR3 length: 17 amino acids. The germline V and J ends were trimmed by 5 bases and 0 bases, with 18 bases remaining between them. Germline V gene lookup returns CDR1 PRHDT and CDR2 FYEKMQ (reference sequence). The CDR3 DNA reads TGTGCCAGCAGCCCGTCTATACAGGGACATAGCACAGATACGCAGTATTTT. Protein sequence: CASSPSIQGHSTDTQYF.

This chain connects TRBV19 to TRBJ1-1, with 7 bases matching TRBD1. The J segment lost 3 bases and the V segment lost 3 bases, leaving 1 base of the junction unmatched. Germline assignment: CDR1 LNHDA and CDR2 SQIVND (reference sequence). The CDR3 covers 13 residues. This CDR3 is CASSITGDTEAFF. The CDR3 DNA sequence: TGTGCCAGTAGTATCACAGGGGACACTGAAGCTTTCTTT. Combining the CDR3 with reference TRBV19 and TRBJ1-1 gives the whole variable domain DGGITQSPKYLFRKEGQNVTLSCEQNLNHDAMYWYRQDPGQGLRLIYYSQIVNDFQKGDIAEGYSVSREKKESFPLTVTSAQKNPTAFYLCASSITGDTEAFFGQGTRLTVV.

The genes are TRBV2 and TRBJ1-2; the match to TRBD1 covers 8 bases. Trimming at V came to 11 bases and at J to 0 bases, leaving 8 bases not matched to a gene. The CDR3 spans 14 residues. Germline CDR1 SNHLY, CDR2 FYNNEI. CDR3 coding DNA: TGTGCCCCCAGCGAGGACAGGGCTAACTATGGCTACACCTTC. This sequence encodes CAPSEDRANYGYTF.

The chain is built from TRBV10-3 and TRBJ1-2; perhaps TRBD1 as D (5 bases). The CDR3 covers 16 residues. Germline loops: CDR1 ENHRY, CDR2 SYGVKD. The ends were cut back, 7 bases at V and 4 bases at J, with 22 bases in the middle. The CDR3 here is CAIIPGALASSYGYTF. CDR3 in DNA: TGTGCCATCATCCCCGGGGCACTAGCTTCTAGCTATGGCTACACCTTC.